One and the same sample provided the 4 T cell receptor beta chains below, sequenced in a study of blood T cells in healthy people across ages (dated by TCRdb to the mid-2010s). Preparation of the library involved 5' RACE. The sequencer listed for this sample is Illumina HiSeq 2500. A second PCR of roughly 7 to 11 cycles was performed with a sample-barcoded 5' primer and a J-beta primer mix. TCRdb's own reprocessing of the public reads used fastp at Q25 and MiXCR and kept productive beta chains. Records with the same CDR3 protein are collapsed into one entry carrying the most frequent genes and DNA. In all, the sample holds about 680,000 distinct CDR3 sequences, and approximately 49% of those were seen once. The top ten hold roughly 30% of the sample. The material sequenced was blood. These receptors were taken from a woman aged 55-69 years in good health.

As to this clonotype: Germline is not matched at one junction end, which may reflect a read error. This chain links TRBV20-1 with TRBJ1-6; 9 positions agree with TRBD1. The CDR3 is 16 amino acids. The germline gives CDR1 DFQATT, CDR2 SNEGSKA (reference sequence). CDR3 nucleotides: TGCAGTGCTAGAGACGGCCGGACAGGGGTACATTCACCCCCCCACTTT. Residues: CSARDGRTGVHSPPHF.

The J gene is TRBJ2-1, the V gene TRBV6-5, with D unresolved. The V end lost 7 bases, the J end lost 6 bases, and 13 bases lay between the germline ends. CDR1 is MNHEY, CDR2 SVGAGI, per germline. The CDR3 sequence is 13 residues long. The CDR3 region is CASTRSFPNEQFF. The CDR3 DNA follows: TGTGCCAGCACCCGATCTTTTCCCAATGAGCAGTTCTTC.

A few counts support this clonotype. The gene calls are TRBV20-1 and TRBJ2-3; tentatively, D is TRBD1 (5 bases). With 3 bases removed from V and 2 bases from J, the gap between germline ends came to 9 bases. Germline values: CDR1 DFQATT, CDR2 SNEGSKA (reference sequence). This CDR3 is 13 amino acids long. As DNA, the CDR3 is TGCAGTGCTAGGCCGACAGTCACAGATACGCAGTATTTT. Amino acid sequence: CSARPTVTDTQYF.

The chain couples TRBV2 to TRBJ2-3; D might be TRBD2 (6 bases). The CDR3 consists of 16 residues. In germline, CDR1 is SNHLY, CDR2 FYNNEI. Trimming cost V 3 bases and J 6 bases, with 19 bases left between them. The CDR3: CASSDEVGGVLDTQYF. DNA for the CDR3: TGTGCCAGCAGTGATGAGGTGGGGGGTGTTTTGGATACGCAGTATTTT.